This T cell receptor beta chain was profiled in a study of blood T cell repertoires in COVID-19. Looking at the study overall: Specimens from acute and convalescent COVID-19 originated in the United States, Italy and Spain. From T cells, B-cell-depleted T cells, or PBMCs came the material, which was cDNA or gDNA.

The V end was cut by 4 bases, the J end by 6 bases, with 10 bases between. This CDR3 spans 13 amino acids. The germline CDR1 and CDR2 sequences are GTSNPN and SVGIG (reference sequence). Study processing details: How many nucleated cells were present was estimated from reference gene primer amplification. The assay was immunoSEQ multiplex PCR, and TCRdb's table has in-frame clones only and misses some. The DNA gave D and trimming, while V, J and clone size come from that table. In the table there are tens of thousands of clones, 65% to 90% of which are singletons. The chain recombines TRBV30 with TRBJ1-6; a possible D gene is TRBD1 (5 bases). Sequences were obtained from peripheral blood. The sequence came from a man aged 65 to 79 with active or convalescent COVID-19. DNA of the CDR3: TGTGCCTGGACGCCGACAGCTAATTCACCCCTCCACTTT. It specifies CAWTPTANSPLHF. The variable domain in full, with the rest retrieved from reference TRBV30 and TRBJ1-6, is SQTIHQWPATLVQPVGSPLSLECTVEGTSNPNLYWYRQAAGRGLQLLFYSVGIGQISSEVPQNLSASRPQDRQFILSSKKLLLSDSGFYLCAWTPTANSPLHFGNGTRLTVT.